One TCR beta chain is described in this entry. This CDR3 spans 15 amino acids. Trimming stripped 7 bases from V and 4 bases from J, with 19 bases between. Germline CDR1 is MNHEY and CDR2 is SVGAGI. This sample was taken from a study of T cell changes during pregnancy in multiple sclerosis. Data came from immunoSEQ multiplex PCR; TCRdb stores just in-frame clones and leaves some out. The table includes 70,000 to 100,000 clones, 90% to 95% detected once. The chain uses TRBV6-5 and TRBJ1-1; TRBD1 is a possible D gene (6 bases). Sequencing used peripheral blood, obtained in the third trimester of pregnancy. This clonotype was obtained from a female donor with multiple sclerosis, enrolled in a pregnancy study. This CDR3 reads CASNPGTQTFTEAFF. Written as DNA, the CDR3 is TGTGCCAGCAACCCCGGGACACAGACGTTCACTGAAGCTTTCTTT.